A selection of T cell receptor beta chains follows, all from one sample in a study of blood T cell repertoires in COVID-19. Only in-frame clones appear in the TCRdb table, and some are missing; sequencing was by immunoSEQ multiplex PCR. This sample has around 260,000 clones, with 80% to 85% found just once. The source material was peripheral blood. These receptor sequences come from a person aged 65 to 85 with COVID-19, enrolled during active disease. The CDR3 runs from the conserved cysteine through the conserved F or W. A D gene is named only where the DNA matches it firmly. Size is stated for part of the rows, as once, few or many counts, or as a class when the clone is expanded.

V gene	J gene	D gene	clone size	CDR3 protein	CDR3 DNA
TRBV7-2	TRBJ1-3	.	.	CASSFGSGNTIYF	TGTGCCAGCAGCTTCGGGTCTGGAAACACCATATATTTT
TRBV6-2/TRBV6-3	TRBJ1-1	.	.	CASSYMGGTEAFF	TGTGCCAGCAGTTACATGGGGGGCACTGAAGCTTTCTTT
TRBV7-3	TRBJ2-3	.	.	CASSLSGANTDTQYF	TGTGCCAGCAGCTTAAGCGGGGCGAACACAGATACGCAGTATTTT
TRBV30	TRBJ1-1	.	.	CAWSVGDRRWNTEAFF	TGTGCCTGGAGTGTAGGCGACAGGCGGTGGAACACTGAAGCTTTCTTT
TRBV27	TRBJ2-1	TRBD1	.	CASSVPGGGEQFF	TGTGCCAGCAGTGTTCCAGGGGGCGGGGAGCAGTTCTTC
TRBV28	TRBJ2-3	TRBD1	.	CASGPGTGPTDTQYF	TGTGCCAGCGGCCCCGGGACAGGGCCTACAGATACGCAGTATTTT
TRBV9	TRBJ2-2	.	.	CASSVGHTGELFF	TGTGCCAGCAGCGTAGGGCACACCGGGGAGCTGTTTTTT
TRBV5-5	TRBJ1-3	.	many	CASSSGLAGNTIYF	TGTGCCAGCAGCTCGGGACTGGCAGGAAACACCATATATTTT
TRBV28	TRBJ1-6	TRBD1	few	CASRPGDRGPHSPLHF	TGTGCCAGCAGACCCGGGGACAGGGGTCCCCATTCACCCCTCCACTTT
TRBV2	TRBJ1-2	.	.	CASSELENYGYTF	TGTGCCAGCAGTGAACTCGAGAACTATGGCTACACCTTC
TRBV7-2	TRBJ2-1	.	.	CASSSGGIREQFF	TGTGCCAGCAGCTCAGGGGGGATCAGGGAGCAGTTCTTC
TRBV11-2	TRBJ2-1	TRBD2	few	CASSSDSGRGNEQFF	TGTGCCAGCAGCTCCGATAGCGGGAGGGGAAATGAGCAGTTCTTC
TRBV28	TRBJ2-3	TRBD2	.	CASSRSGGAQYF	TGTGCCAGCAGCCGGAGCGGGGGGGCGCAGTATTTT
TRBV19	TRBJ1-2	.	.	CASRLHSDYGYTF	TGTGCCAGTAGGCTCCACAGTGACTATGGCTACACCTTC
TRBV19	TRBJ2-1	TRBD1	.	CASSIGSGTGRYNEQFF	TGTGCCAGTAGTATAGGATCCGGGACAGGGAGATACAATGAGCAGTTCTTC
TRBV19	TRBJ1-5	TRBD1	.	CATAGQGKPQHF	TGTGCCACCGCGGGACAGGGGAAGCCCCAGCATTTT
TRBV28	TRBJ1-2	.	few	CASKPPGTSYGYTF	TGTGCCAGCAAACCCCCCGGGACAAGCTATGGCTACACCTTC
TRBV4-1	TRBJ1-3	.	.	CASSHEGSGNTIYF	TGCGCCAGCAGCCACGAGGGAAGCGGAAACACCATATATTTT
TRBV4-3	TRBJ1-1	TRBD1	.	CASSQTGGNTEAFF	TGCGCCAGCAGCCAAACAGGGGGTAACACTGAAGCTTTCTTT
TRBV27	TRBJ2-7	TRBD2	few	CASRPGLANYEQYF	TGTGCCAGCAGGCCGGGACTAGCTAACTACGAGCAGTACTTC
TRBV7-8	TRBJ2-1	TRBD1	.	CASSLSRDRARGQFF	TGTGCCAGCAGCTTATCTCGGGACAGGGCCCGGGGGCAGTTCTTC
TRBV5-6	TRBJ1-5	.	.	CASSLAGGVFQPQHF	TGTGCCAGCAGCTTGGCCGGCGGGGTTTTTCAGCCCCAGCATTTT
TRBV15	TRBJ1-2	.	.	CATSRDLEGYGYTF	TGTGCCACCAGCAGAGATCTGGAGGGCTATGGCTACACCTTC
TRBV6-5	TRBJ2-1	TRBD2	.	CASSWTSFDEQFF	TGTGCCAGCAGTTGGACTAGCTTCGATGAGCAGTTCTTC
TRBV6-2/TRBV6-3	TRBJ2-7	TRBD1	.	CASSYGRGRSTSYEQYF	TGTGCCAGCAGTTACGGCAGGGGGCGATCAACCTCCTACGAGCAGTACTTC
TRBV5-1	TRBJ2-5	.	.	CASSLNFQETQYF	TGCGCCAGCAGCTTGAACTTCCAAGAGACCCAGTACTTC
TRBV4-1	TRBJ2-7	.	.	CASSHTGKTYEQYF	TGCGCCAGCAGCCACACAGGGAAAACCTACGAGCAGTACTTC
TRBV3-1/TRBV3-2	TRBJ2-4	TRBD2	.	CASSQEGLAGALKNIQYF	TGTGCCAGCAGCCAGGAAGGACTAGCGGGGGCCCTTAAAAACATTCAGTACTTC
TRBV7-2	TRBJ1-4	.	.	CASSGQLNEKLFF	TGTGCCAGCAGCGGACAGCTTAATGAAAAACTGTTTTTT
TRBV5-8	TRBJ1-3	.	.	CASSFGVSGNTIYF	TGTGCCAGCAGCTTCGGAGTCTCTGGAAACACCATATATTTT
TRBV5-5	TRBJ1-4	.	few	CASSFRTGRLAANEKLFF	TGTGCCAGCAGCTTCAGAACAGGGCGGCTCGCGGCTAATGAAAAACTGTTTTTT
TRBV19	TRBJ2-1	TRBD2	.	CASKKEGTSGYNEQFF	TGTGCCAGCAAAAAGGAGGGGACTAGCGGGTACAATGAGCAGTTCTTC
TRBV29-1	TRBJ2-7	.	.	CSVVGARGLSNEQYF	TGCAGCGTTGTTGGGGCCCGCGGTTTGTCAAACGAGCAGTACTTC
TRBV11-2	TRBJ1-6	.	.	CASSYKSSYNSPLHF	TGTGCCAGCAGCTACAAAAGCTCCTATAATTCACCCCTCCACTTT
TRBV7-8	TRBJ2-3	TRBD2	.	CASSSPASGSWGADTQYF	TGTGCCAGCAGTTCTCCGGCTAGCGGGAGCTGGGGTGCAGATACGCAGTATTTT
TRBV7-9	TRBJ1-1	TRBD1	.	CASSTRTGRNTEAFF	TGTGCCAGCAGCACCCGGACAGGAAGGAACACTGAAGCTTTCTTT
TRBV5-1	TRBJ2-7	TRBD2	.	CASSVASGGYEQYF	TGCGCCAGCAGTGTCGCTAGCGGGGGCTACGAGCAGTACTTC
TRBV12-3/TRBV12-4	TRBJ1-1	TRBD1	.	CASSKKTGTEAFF	TGTGCCAGCAGTAAAAAAACCGGGACAGAGGCTTTCTTT
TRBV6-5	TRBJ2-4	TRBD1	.	CASSYKTGEDIQYF	TGTGCCAGCAGTTACAAGACAGGGGAAGACATTCAGTACTTC
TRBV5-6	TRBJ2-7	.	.	CASSFVTAAYEQYF	TGTGCCAGCAGCTTCGTCACAGCCGCCTACGAGCAGTACTTC
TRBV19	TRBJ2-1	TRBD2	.	CASSIGPGLARRNEQFF	TGTGCCAGTAGTATCGGACCGGGACTAGCGCGACGGAATGAGCAGTTCTTC
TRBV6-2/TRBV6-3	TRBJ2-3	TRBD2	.	CASSSISGRNTDTQYF	TGTGCCAGCAGTTCCATCAGCGGGAGAAACACAGATACGCAGTATTTT
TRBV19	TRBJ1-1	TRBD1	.	CASSPTGGDTEAFF	TGTGCCAGTTCCCCTACAGGGGGAGACACTGAAGCTTTCTTT
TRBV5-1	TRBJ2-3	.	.	CASSPEGRAYTDTQYF	TGCGCCAGCAGCCCGGAAGGGCGGGCGTACACAGATACGCAGTATTTT
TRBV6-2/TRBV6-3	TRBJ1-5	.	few	CASSPGRTHQPQHF	TGTGCCAGCAGTCCCGGACGGACTCATCAGCCCCAGCATTTT
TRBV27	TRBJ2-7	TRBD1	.	CASSSNLQGARVYEQYF	TGTGCCAGCAGTTCGAACCTCCAGGGGGCGCGGGTGTACGAGCAGTACTTC